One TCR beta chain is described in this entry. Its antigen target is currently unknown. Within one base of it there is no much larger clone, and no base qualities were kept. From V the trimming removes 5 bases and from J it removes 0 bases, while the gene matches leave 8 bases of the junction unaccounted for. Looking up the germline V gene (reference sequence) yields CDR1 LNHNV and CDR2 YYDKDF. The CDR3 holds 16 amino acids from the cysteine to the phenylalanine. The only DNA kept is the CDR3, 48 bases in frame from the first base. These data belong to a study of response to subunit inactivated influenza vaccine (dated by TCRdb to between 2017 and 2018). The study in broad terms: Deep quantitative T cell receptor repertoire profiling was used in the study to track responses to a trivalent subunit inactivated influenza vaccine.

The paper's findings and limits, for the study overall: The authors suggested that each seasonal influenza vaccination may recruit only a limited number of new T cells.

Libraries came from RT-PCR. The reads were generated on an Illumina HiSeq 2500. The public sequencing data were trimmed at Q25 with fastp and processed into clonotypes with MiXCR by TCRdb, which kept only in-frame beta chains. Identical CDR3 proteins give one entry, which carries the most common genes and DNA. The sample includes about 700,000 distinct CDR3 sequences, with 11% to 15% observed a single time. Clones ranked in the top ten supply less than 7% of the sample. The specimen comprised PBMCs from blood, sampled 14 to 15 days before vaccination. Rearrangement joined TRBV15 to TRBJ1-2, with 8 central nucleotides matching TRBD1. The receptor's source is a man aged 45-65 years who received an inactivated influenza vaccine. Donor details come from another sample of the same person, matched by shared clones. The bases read TGTGCCACCAGCGCGACAGGGGTTCCCTCTAACTATGGCTACACCTTC. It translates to CATSATGVPSNYGYTF.